The T cell receptor beta chain described here comes from a study of CD8+ T cells in alopecia areata (dated by TCRdb to between 2018 and 2020). As for the study more broadly: To study T cell clonal expansion in alopecia areata, the researchers applied high-throughput TCRbeta sequencing to both the C3H/HeJ mouse model and human patients. On the human side, TCRbeta sequencing was run on scalp tissue and on sorted CD4+ and CD8+ peripheral blood T cells from healthy controls and from alopecia areata patients with either patchy or totalis/universalis disease. Clonality in the scalp was compared among normal scalp (n=4), patchy alopecia areata scalp (n=8), and alopecia totalis/universalis scalp (n=8). The RNA source kit depended on sample type: the PAXgene miRNA kit for fixed scalp, the miRNeasy kit for PBMCs, and the RNeasy kit for mouse skin. TCRbeta CDR3 regions were amplified by immunoSEQ multiplex PCR using 35 Vbeta forward and 13 Jbeta reverse primers.

The library was generated by the immunoSEQ multiplex PCR assay. RNA was extracted from all samples and reverse transcribed into cDNA as template for TCR sequencing. SuperScript III was used for first-strand cDNA synthesis, primed with a 2:1 mix of oligo-dT and random hexamers. A synthetic immune receptor repertoire was used to measure amplification bias, and any remaining bias was corrected computationally. Concerning the study's data processing: Raw reads were preprocessed to remove errors, and CDR3 was defined by IMGT conventions from the conserved cysteine to phenylalanine. To get clonality, Shannon entropy was normalized by log2 of the number of productive unique TCRs and the result was subtracted from 1. Scalp TCRbeta sequences were cross-referenced with sorted blood CD4 and CD8 repertoires so that the CD4 or CD8 identity of scalp clones could be inferred. The immuneACCESS repertoire file appears here via TCRdb, limited to in-frame rearrangements. These files lack a portion of the clones; in checked studies, under half of the deficit traces to unresolved V genes, and the cause of the others is not known. For V, J and clone size, that table is used; D and trimming come from the DNA. Here the sample has roughly 120,000 clones; about 61% occur a single time. The ten top clones hold around 2.8% of the sample.

This clone came up a few times. Its antigen is still unknown. Qualities for individual bases were not recorded, and no much larger clone is one base off. What the research found in general, with its limitations: Lesional scalp, especially in alopecia totalis/universalis, showed higher clonality and more expanded CD8+ clones than normal scalp, suggesting antigenic drive. Shared TCR sequences between patients were less evident than in mice, which may be partly attributable to HLA diversity in the patient population. Resident alphabeta T cells in normal human skin are also sequenced, complicating scalp TCR repertoire analysis, unlike mouse skin dominated by gammadelta T cells.

The CDR3 goes from the cysteine to the phenylalanine over 14 residues. Only CDR3 DNA is held: 42 bases, read in frame from base 1. V is reduced by 8 bases and J by 2 bases, leaving a spacing of 16 bases between them. From a lookup of the germline V gene, CDR1 and CDR2 are SQVTM and ANQGSEA. After PBMCs were isolated by density centrifugation and stained for CD3, CD4 and CD8, a FACSAria was used to sort CD4+ and CD8+ T cells. Scalp biopsies and blood samples were provided by unaffected controls. The sequence links TRBV29-1 to TRBJ2-1; a tentative D call is TRBD2 (7 bases match). This sequence originates from a human donor in good health. The sample taken for sequencing was CD4+ T cells sorted from blood. The DNA sequence is given as TGCAGCTCCCTGGGGGGGACAACCTACAATGAGCAGTTCTTC. This gives the protein CSSLGGTTYNEQFF.